The 4 T cell receptor beta chains below come from one sample, sequenced in a study of cytomegalovirus exposure and HLA in healthy donors. The PCR employed 60 Vbeta primers together with 13 Jbeta primers. Clones were sequenced by immunoSEQ multiplex PCR, and TCRdb holds only the in-frame ones, with some missing. The table includes roughly 110,000 clones, 55% to 80% detected once. Sequences were obtained from PBMCs. These receptors were obtained from a woman in her twenties or thirties in good health and CMV-seronegative.

The V gene is TRBV15, the J gene TRBJ2-6, with D possibly being TRBD1 (5 bases). The CDR3 length is 15 residues. V was cut by 1 base and J by 2 bases, with 6 bases left in between. In germline, CDR1 is LNHNV, CDR2 YYDKDF (reference sequence). The CDR3 sequence is CATSRVRAGANVLTF. The CDR3 DNA reads as TGTGCCACCAGCAGAGTCAGGGCTGGGGCCAACGTCCTGACTTTC.

This CDR3 reads CASSVETSGRSNEQFF. As DNA, the CDR3 is TGTGCCAGCAGCGTCGAAACTAGCGGGAGAAGCAATGAGCAGTTCTTC. This rearrangement joins TRBV9 to TRBJ2-1, with 11 bases lining up with TRBD2. Germline V gives CDR1 SGDLS, CDR2 YYNGEE. The CDR3 consists of 16 residues. Losses at the gene ends were 2 bases for V and 6 bases for J; bases not matched to a gene: 7.

J is TRBJ1-2 and V is TRBV6-5, with 8 bases fitting TRBD1. V lost 0 bases and J lost 1; bases outside the gene matches: 4. Germline CDR1 is MNHEY and CDR2 is SVGAGI. CDR3 length equals 16 residues. The CDR3 loop reads CASSYSTGQVNYGYTF. CDR3 bases: TGTGCCAGCAGTTACTCGACGGGACAGGTTAACTATGGCTACACCTTC.

The CDR3 sequence is CASSFGTGNYEQYF. DNA of the CDR3: TGTGCCAGCAGCTTCGGGACAGGGAACTACGAGCAGTACTTC. V usage is TRBV14 and J usage is TRBJ2-7; 9 bases are shared with TRBD1. Looked up from germline, CDR1 is SGHDN and CDR2 is FVKESK. The CDR3 spans 14 residues. V dropped 5 bases and J dropped 3; count of bases not matched to a gene: 5.